What follows are 4 T cell receptor beta chains derived from one specimen sequenced in a study of T cells in Graves' hyperthyroidism and ophthalmopathy. TCR beta CDR3 regions were amplified from RNA transcripts. Researchers ran a first-round RT-PCR on the TCR CDR3 using the HTBI primer set. TCRdb reprocessed the multiplex PCR reads with MiXCR, giving one entry per CDR3 protein. The table lists 340,000 or so distinct CDR3 sequences, roughly 18% of them singletons, with approximately 49% in the top ten. Sequencing input: blood. All receptors come from a woman aged 45-60 years with Graves' hyperthyroidism.

This clonotype was recorded at least ten times. The gene calls are TRBV28 and TRBJ2-7, with 14 bases aligning to TRBD2. The CDR3 sequence is 14 residues long. Germline loops: CDR1 MDHEN, CDR2 SYDVKM. The J segment lost 4 bases and the V segment lost 8 bases, leaving 4 bases of the junction unmatched. CDR3 bases: TGTGCCAGCCTCCGGACTAGCGGGAGGTACGAGCAGTACTTC. This translates into CASLRTSGRYEQYF.

For this clonotype: A much larger clone lies one base from this, so it may be a read error. The rearrangement uses TRBV20-1 and TRBJ2-7; D may be TRBD1 (5 bases). The J call is uncertain, as TRBJ2-1 better fits the DNA end. Germline V gene sequence: CDR1 DFQATT, CDR2 SNEGSKA (reference sequence). This CDR3 is built from 15 residues. Here the CDR3 reads CSARDLTGASYEQFF. CDR3 sequence (DNA): TGCAGTGCTAGAGATCTAACAGGCGCCTCCTACGAGCAGTTCTTC.

Turning to this clonotype: This sequence may be a read error, since a much larger clone differs from it by one base. V gene TRBV28 combines with J gene TRBJ2-5; D might be TRBD1 (5 bases). The length of the CDR3 is 13 residues. Germline V lookup: CDR1 MDHEN, CDR2 SYDVKM. The CDR3 nucleotides read TGTGTCAGCAGTTCCGGGCAGGGAAAGACCCAGTACTTC. It encodes CVSSSGQGKTQYF.

This clonotype was seen ten or more times. The J gene is TRBJ2-1, the V gene TRBV28, with 8 bases that match TRBD2. Germline V gene sequence: CDR1 MDHEN, CDR2 SYDVKM. The CDR3 has 14 amino acids. Trimming at V came to 5 bases and at J to 9 bases, leaving 9 bases not matched to a gene. In DNA, the CDR3 is TGTGCCAGCAGTCCCTTTCTGGGGACTAGTGAGCAGTTCTTC. Translation: CASSPFLGTSEQFF.